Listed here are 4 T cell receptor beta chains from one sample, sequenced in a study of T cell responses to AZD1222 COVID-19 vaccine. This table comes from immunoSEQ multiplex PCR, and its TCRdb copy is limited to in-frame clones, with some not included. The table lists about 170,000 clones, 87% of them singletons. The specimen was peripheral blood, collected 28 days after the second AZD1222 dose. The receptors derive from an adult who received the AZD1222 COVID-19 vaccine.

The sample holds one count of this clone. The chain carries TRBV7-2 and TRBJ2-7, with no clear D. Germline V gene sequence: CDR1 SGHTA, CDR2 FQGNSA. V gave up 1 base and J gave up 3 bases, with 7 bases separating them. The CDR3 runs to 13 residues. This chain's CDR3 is CASSLEWGYEQYF. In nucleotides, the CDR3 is TGTGCCAGCAGCTTAGAATGGGGCTACGAGCAGTACTTC.

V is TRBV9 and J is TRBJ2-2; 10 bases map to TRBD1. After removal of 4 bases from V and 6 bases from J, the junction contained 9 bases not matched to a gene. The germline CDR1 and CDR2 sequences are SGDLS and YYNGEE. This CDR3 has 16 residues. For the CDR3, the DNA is TGTGCCAGCAGCTTAGGACAGGGGGGCCACGCCGGGGAGCTGTTTTTT. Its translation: CASSLGQGGHAGELFF.

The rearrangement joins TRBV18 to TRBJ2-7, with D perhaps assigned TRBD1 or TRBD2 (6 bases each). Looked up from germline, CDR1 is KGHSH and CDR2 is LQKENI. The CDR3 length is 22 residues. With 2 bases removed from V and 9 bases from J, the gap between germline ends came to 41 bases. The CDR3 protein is CASSPLQGGDGRRRGVSIGQYF. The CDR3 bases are TGTGCCAGCTCACCATTACAGGGAGGTGATGGCCGACGCCGGGGTGTTTCCATAGGGCAGTACTTC. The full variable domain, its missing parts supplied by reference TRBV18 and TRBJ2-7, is NAGVMQNPRHLVRRRGQEARLRCSPMKGHSHVYWYRQLPEEGLKFMVYLQKENIIDESGMPKERFSAEFPKEGPSILRIQQVVRGDSAAYFCASSPLQGGDGRRRGVSIGQYFGPGTRLTVT.

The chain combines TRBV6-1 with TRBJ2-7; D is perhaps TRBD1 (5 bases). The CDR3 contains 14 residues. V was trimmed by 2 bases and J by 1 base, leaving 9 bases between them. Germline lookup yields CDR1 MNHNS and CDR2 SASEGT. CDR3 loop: CASSEPTASYEQYF. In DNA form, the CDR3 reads TGTGCCAGCAGTGAACCGACAGCATCCTACGAGCAGTACTTC.